These T cell receptor beta chains were read from a single sample in a study of T cell changes during pregnancy in multiple sclerosis. The table came from immunoSEQ multiplex PCR; TCRdb's copy has only in-frame clones and leaves some out. Of tens of thousands of clones in the sample, roughly 95% are singletons; the top ten hold approximately 0.7%. The input for sequencing was peripheral blood, taken in the second trimester of pregnancy. The receptors come from a female donor in good health, enrolled as a control in a pregnancy study. The CDR3 runs from the conserved cysteine through the conserved F or W. Each record gives: V gene, D gene, clone size, J gene, CDR3 DNA, CDR3 protein. D genes are given only for firm matches. Size tells how often a clone was seen (once, few, many) or the class of an expanded clone, and some rows leave it out.

V: TRBV2
D: .
size: .
J: TRBJ2-1
DNA: TGTGCCAGCCGAGCGCCGATCTCCTACAATGAGCAGTTCTTC
CDR3: CASRAPISYNEQFF

V: TRBV4-3
D: .
size: .
J: TRBJ1-3
DNA: TGCGCCAGCAGCCAAGATAGCCCGGGACTGCTCTCTGGAAACACCATATATTTT
CDR3: CASSQDSPGLLSGNTIYF

V: TRBV13
D: .
size: .
J: TRBJ1-1
DNA: TGTGCCAGCAGCTTAGGCACAGCCGCCACTGAAGCTTTCTTT
CDR3: CASSLGTAATEAFF

V: TRBV4-3
D: .
size: .
J: TRBJ1-1
DNA: TGCGCCAGCAGCCAAGAATCGGGGGAGGGGGGCGTGAACACTGAAGCTTTCTTT
CDR3: CASSQESGEGGVNTEAFF

V: TRBV7-9
D: .
size: once
J: TRBJ2-1
DNA: TGTGCCAGCAGCCCCAGGACTAATGACAATGAGCAGTTCTTC
CDR3: CASSPRTNDNEQFF

V: TRBV27
D: TRBD1
size: .
J: TRBJ2-7
DNA: TGTGCCAGCAGTCTGGGACAGGCTGCCGAGCAGTACTTC
CDR3: CASSLGQAAEQYF

V: TRBV12-5
D: TRBD1
size: .
J: TRBJ2-3
DNA: TGTGCTAGTGGTTTGGGGGACAGGGGGACAGATACGCAGTATTTT
CDR3: CASGLGDRGTDTQYF

V: TRBV7-2
D: .
size: .
J: TRBJ1-1
DNA: TGTGCCAGCAGCCTTCGACAGTCCCTGGGCACTGAAGCTTTCTTT
CDR3: CASSLRQSLGTEAFF

V: TRBV4-3
D: TRBD2
size: .
J: TRBJ2-1
DNA: TGCGCCAGCAGCCTTCTAGCGGGGGGGCCCCATGAGCAGTTCTTC
CDR3: CASSLLAGGPHEQFF

V: TRBV27
D: TRBD2
size: few
J: TRBJ2-2
DNA: TGTGCCAGCAGTCCAGGGACTAGCGGGGGGAGGCTGTTTTTT
CDR3: CASSPGTSGGRLFF

V: TRBV11-3
D: .
size: .
J: TRBJ1-5
DNA: TGTGCCAGCAGCTTAGGACCGGGAAGCAATCAGCCCCAGCATTTT
CDR3: CASSLGPGSNQPQHF

V: TRBV11-2
D: .
size: .
J: TRBJ1-1
DNA: TGTGCCAGCAGCTTTGAGGGAGGGGGAACCATGAACACTGAAGCTTTCTTT
CDR3: CASSFEGGGTMNTEAFF

V: TRBV19
D: .
size: .
J: TRBJ1-1
DNA: TGTGCCAGTAGTAGGGGACATCGGGCTGTCCTGAACACTGAAGCTTTCTTT
CDR3: CASSRGHRAVLNTEAFF

V: TRBV7-8
D: .
size: once
J: TRBJ1-1
DNA: TGTGCCAGCAGCCCGCGCCCGGGACAAGGAGTCACTGAAGCTTTCTTT
CDR3: CASSPRPGQGVTEAFF

V: TRBV12-5
D: .
size: .
J: TRBJ2-2
DNA: TGTGCTAGTGGTTCAAGGGGCGATTACACCGGGGAGCTGTTTTTT
CDR3: CASGSRGDYTGELFF

V: TRBV30
D: TRBD1
size: .
J: TRBJ1-5
DNA: TGTGCCTGGAGTCTCGGACAGGGAAATCTTCAGCCCCAGCATTTT
CDR3: CAWSLGQGNLQPQHF

V: TRBV5-4
D: .
size: .
J: TRBJ1-1
DNA: TGTGCCAGCAGCCCGGAGGGCATATTTAGGAACACTGAAGCTTTCTTT
CDR3: CASSPEGIFRNTEAFF

V: TRBV30
D: TRBD1
size: .
J: TRBJ2-1
DNA: TGTGCCTGGAGTACTACAGGGGCCAGGGGGTTTTACAATGAGCAGTTCTTC
CDR3: CAWSTTGARGFYNEQFF

V: TRBV25-1
D: .
size: .
J: TRBJ2-7
DNA: TGTGCCAGCAGTGAATACCGGGGGGCGAGAGAGCAGTACTTC
CDR3: CASSEYRGAREQYF

V: TRBV7-2
D: TRBD2
size: .
J: TRBJ2-1
DNA: TGTGCCAGCAGCTTACGGGAGGGGGGAGAGCAGTTCTTC
CDR3: CASSLREGGEQFF

V: TRBV29-1
D: .
size: .
J: TRBJ1-2
DNA: TGCAGCGTTGAAGGCGGAGACCCCTTC
CDR3: CSVEGGDPF

V: TRBV4-1
D: TRBD1
size: .
J: TRBJ1-5
DNA: TGCGCCAGCAGCCCCGGGGGGGACAGTCCAAAGCCCCAGCATTTT
CDR3: CASSPGGDSPKPQHF

V: TRBV9
D: TRBD1
size: .
J: TRBJ2-1
DNA: TGTGCCAGCAGCGTAGCCGGACAGGGGGCATACAATGAGCAGTTCTTC
CDR3: CASSVAGQGAYNEQFF

V: TRBV7-2
D: .
size: once
J: TRBJ1-6
DNA: TGTGCCAGCACAAAAATTGCGGACAGTGCCTCCTATAATTCACCCCTCCACTTT
CDR3: CASTKIADSASYNSPLHF

V: TRBV6-6
D: .
size: .
J: TRBJ1-4
DNA: TGTGCCAGCGGAGACGGGGGGAGGGGAGGGGAAAAACTGTTTTTT
CDR3: CASGDGGRGGEKLFF

V: TRBV5-6
D: .
size: .
J: TRBJ2-7
DNA: TGTGCCAGCAGCTTGCTCACAGGCCCCTACGAGCAGTACTTC
CDR3: CASSLLTGPYEQYF

V: TRBV7-8
D: TRBD1
size: once
J: TRBJ1-2
DNA: TGTGCCAGCAGTTCCACACGACAGGGGGTATATGGCTACACCTTC
CDR3: CASSSTRQGVYGYTF

V: TRBV12-5
D: TRBD1
size: .
J: TRBJ1-5
DNA: TGTGCTAGTGGTTTGGTTGACAGGGGAGGTTTAAAGAGGGATAGCAATCAGCCCCAGCATTTT
CDR3: CASGLVDRGGLKRDSNQPQHF

V: TRBV6-5
D: TRBD2
size: .
J: TRBJ2-7
DNA: TGTGCCAGCAGGCGGGAGGGGGCATTTGACGAGCAGTACTTC
CDR3: CASRREGAFDEQYF

V: TRBV5-4
D: .
size: .
J: TRBJ2-1
DNA: TGTGCCAGCAGCCTATTAGGGGAAGAGCAGTTCTTC
CDR3: CASSLLGEEQFF

V: TRBV27
D: .
size: .
J: TRBJ2-3
DNA: TGTGCCAGCAATCACTTGGGCGATAGCACAGATACGCAGTATTTT
CDR3: CASNHLGDSTDTQYF

V: TRBV4-3
D: .
size: .
J: TRBJ1-1
DNA: TGCGCCAGCAGCCGAGAAAGGGGCATCGGCACTGAAGCTTTCTTT
CDR3: CASSRERGIGTEAFF

V: TRBV29-1
D: TRBD1
size: .
J: TRBJ2-5
DNA: TGCAGCGTTGAAGATTGGACAGGACAACAAGAGACCCAGTACTTC
CDR3: CSVEDWTGQQETQYF

V: TRBV9
D: TRBD1
size: .
J: TRBJ1-4
DNA: TGTGCCAGCAGCGCGTGGACAGGGCCAAATGAAAAACTGTTTTTT
CDR3: CASSAWTGPNEKLFF

V: TRBV5-1
D: .
size: .
J: TRBJ1-2
DNA: TGCGCCAGCAGCTGGTTCCGGGAAAGGGGGTATGGCTACACCTTC
CDR3: CASSWFRERGYGYTF

V: TRBV5-1
D: TRBD2
size: .
J: TRBJ2-3
DNA: TGCGCCAGCAGCTCGAGGACTAGCGGGGAAGATACGCAGTATTTT
CDR3: CASSSRTSGEDTQYF

V: TRBV7-6
D: .
size: .
J: TRBJ1-3
DNA: TGTGCCAGCAGCTTAGCCCCTGATTCGACATACTCTGGAAACACCATATATTTT
CDR3: CASSLAPDSTYSGNTIYF

V: TRBV15
D: .
size: .
J: TRBJ1-3
DNA: TGTGCCACCAGCAGAGACCGGGGCTCTGGAAACACCATATATTTT
CDR3: CATSRDRGSGNTIYF

V: TRBV30
D: TRBD2
size: .
J: TRBJ2-1
DNA: TGTGCCTGGGCGCTAGCGGGGGTTGGGTTCTTC
CDR3: CAWALAGVGFF

V: TRBV7-9
D: TRBD1
size: .
J: TRBJ2-3
DNA: TGTGCCAGCTCAAGGGCAGGGGGTATTGGAGATACGCAGTATTTT
CDR3: CASSRAGGIGDTQYF

V: TRBV11-2
D: TRBD1
size: .
J: TRBJ2-5
DNA: TGTGCCAGCAGCTTAGATGGGGACAGCCAAGAGACCCAGTACTTC
CDR3: CASSLDGDSQETQYF

V: TRBV18
D: TRBD1
size: .
J: TRBJ1-5
DNA: TGTGCCAGCTCACCAGGGACAGGCGGGGATCAGCCCCAGCATTTT
CDR3: CASSPGTGGDQPQHF

V: TRBV27
D: .
size: .
J: TRBJ2-7
DNA: TGTGCCAGCAGTTTACGACAGGCGGCCTACGAGCAGTACTTC
CDR3: CASSLRQAAYEQYF

V: TRBV30
D: .
size: .
J: TRBJ2-7
DNA: TGTGCCTGGAGGCGGCAGGGAACTAACTACGAGCAGTACTTC
CDR3: CAWRRQGTNYEQYF

V: TRBV19
D: .
size: .
J: TRBJ1-2
DNA: TGTGCCAGGGATGAGGCTTTTGGCTATGGCTACACCTTC
CDR3: CARDEAFGYGYTF

V: TRBV7-9
D: .
size: few
J: TRBJ1-5
DNA: TGTGCCAGCAGCTTAGATGGAGTCAATCAGCCCCAGCATTTT
CDR3: CASSLDGVNQPQHF

V: TRBV9
D: TRBD1
size: .
J: TRBJ1-5
DNA: TGTGCCAGCAGCTCAGGGGGTATCGATCAGCCCCAGCATTTT
CDR3: CASSSGGIDQPQHF

V: TRBV4-3
D: .
size: .
J: TRBJ2-2
DNA: TGCGCCAGCAGCCAAGACAGGGGCCCCGGGGAGCTGTTTTTT
CDR3: CASSQDRGPGELFF

V: TRBV5-6
D: .
size: .
J: TRBJ1-2
DNA: TGTGCCAGCAGCTTAGCCTCAGGGTTGTACACCTTC
CDR3: CASSLASGLYTF

V: TRBV4-1
D: TRBD2
size: .
J: TRBJ2-2
DNA: TGCGCCAGCAGCCCGACTAGCGGAAAAAACACCGGGGAGCTGTTTTTT
CDR3: CASSPTSGKNTGELFF

V: TRBV18
D: .
size: .
J: TRBJ1-4
DNA: TGTGCCAGCTCACCGGGGGCCTCGGCTAATGAAAAACTGTTTTTT
CDR3: CASSPGASANEKLFF

V: TRBV5-1
D: .
size: .
J: TRBJ2-7
DNA: TGCGCCAGCAGCACAGGAGGGCAGGGGGCCTACGAGCAGTACTTC
CDR3: CASSTGGQGAYEQYF

V: TRBV7-2
D: .
size: .
J: TRBJ2-3
DNA: TGTGCCAGCAGCTTATTTGGGTCAGGGGAAGCAGATACGCAGTATTTT
CDR3: CASSLFGSGEADTQYF

V: TRBV7-9
D: .
size: once
J: TRBJ2-7
DNA: TGTGCCAGCAGCCCACGGTCCACCTCCTACGAGCAGTACTTC
CDR3: CASSPRSTSYEQYF

V: TRBV19
D: TRBD1
size: .
J: TRBJ1-4
DNA: TGTGCCAGTACCACCCAGACAGGGGTTGGGGAAAAACTGTTTTTT
CDR3: CASTTQTGVGEKLFF